The clone carrying this T cell receptor beta chain was counted ten times or more. Its specificity is not known. V lost 7 bases and J lost 2, with 14 bases in between. Germline lookup yields CDR1 SEHNR and CDR2 FQNEAQ (reference sequence). This CDR3 is 14 amino acids long. This specimen belongs to a study of CD8 T cells in ankylosing spondylitis. The study's findings and limits: Within peripheral blood, clones linked to disease were CD8+ and relatively rare. It appeared that ankylosing spondylitis blood was characterized by a TCR beta motif of about 8 highly homologous variants.

One entry per CDR3 protein, called by TCRdb with MiXCR from the 5' RACE reads. The sample includes a few hundred thousand distinct CDR3 sequences, 7% to 8% of them seen just once. The sample was blood, either unsorted or a sorted T cell fraction (not recorded which). The origin of this receptor is a male donor with ankylosing spondylitis. The chain links TRBV7-9 to TRBJ1-1, with a possible D match to TRBD1 (5 bases). The DNA of the CDR3 is TGTGCCAGCACCTCGGGGGGAGCAAACACTGAAGCTTTCTTT. It is translated as CASTSGGANTEAFF.